Below, 15 T cell receptor beta chains from the same sample are listed, as sequenced in a study of blood T cell repertoires in COVID-19 (dated by TCRdb to about 2020). Receptor amplification or capture employed the immunoSEQ multiplex PCR assay. TCRdb's version of the immuneACCESS table is confined to in-frame rearrangements and falls short of the full clone set. An unresolved V gene accounts for under half of the shortfall where checked; the remainder is of unknown origin. This sample lists around 68,000 clones; roughly 89% were detected once. The top ten clones comprise approximately 7.4% of the sample. Sequencing was carried out using peripheral blood. The receptor set was obtained from a man between 45 and 60 years old with active COVID-19.

The chain recombines TRBV7-2 with TRBJ1-1, with D possibly being TRBD1 (5 bases). The CDR3 runs 13 residues. Germline assignment: CDR1 SGHTA and CDR2 FQGNSA. V lost 2 bases and J 5 bases, leaving 9 bases between the germline ends. The CDR3 loop reads CASSLRRGTEAFF. Here the CDR3 DNA reads TGTGCCAGCAGCTTAAGGCGGGGGACTGAAGCTTTCTTT.

The gene calls are TRBV6-2 or TRBV6-3 and TRBJ2-1, with unresolved D. This CDR3 has 12 residues. Germline-derived CDR1 and CDR2 are MNHEY and SVGEGT. V was shortened by 5 bases and J by 6 bases, with 8 bases between the two germline ends. CDR3 sequence: CASSNTRNEQFF. For the CDR3, the DNA is TGTGCCAGCAGTAATACACGCAATGAGCAGTTCTTC.

The chain has TRBV29-1 and TRBJ2-5; the D gene is possibly TRBD1 (7 bases). Germline CDR1 SQVTM, CDR2 ANQGSEA. The V and J ends lost 5 bases and 5 bases respectively, with 21 bases between them. The CDR3 length is 15 residues. This CDR3 reads CSVTGASGVTETQYF. For the CDR3, the DNA is TGCAGCGTTACAGGGGCCTCGGGAGTGACGGAGACCCAGTACTTC.

The chain has TRBV7-2 and TRBJ2-5; the D gene is possibly TRBD2 (5 bases). With 2 bases removed from V and 5 bases from J, the gap between germline ends came to 18 bases. The CDR3 has 16 amino acids. Germline CDR1 is SGHTA and CDR2 is FQGNSA. The CDR3 DNA sequence: TGTGCCAGCAGCTTAACGGGATCCACGTGGAAGGAGACCCAGTACTTC. Its protein product is CASSLTGSTWKETQYF.

This chain links TRBV4-3 with TRBJ2-7; TRBD1 is a possible D gene (6 bases). The CDR3 spans 17 residues. The germline V and J ends were trimmed by 0 bases and 2 bases, with 17 bases remaining between them. Looked up from germline, CDR1 is LGHNA and CDR2 is YSLEER. The CDR3 region has the DNA TGCGCCAGCAGCCAAGATCTTGGTCAGGGGATAGCCTACGAGCAGTACTTC. It codes for CASSQDLGQGIAYEQYF.

This chain connects TRBV6-4 to TRBJ2-2; D gene unclear. Trimming took off 4 bases at V and 1 base at J, with 7 bases between the two ends. This CDR3 contains 14 residues. Germline values: CDR1 MRHNA, CDR2 SNTAGT. CDR3 bases: TGTGCCAGCAGTGTCAGAGGGAACACCGGGGAGCTGTTTTTT. Translated, it gives CASSVRGNTGELFF.

The chain is built from TRBV6-6 and TRBJ2-2; no clear D. Germline-derived CDR1 and CDR2 are MNHNY and SVGAGI (reference sequence). The CDR3 sequence is 11 residues long. V was clipped by 8 bases and J by 2 bases, with 3 bases between them. CDR3 in DNA: TGTGCCAGCCAAAACACCGGGGAGCTGTTTTTT. This translates into CASQNTGELFF.

This clone was recorded once. The rearrangement joins TRBV11-2 to TRBJ1-1; no definite D call. The V end was cut by 2 bases, the J end by 0 bases, with 7 bases between. Germline V CDR1 and CDR2: SGHAT, FQNNGV. This CDR3 has 14 residues. This CDR3 reads CASSLFTVNTEAFF. CDR3 bases: TGTGCCAGCAGCTTATTTACGGTGAACACTGAAGCTTTCTTT.

This chain connects TRBV18 to TRBJ1-2; 9 bases are a match to TRBD1. CDR3 length: 17 residues. Germline V gene sequence: CDR1 KGHSH, CDR2 LQKENI. V was pared by 4 bases and J by 1 base, with 10 bases of the junction left unmatched. CDR3 sequence: CASSLTTGTGINYGYTF. CDR3 coding DNA: TGTGCCAGCTCACTCACAACCGGGACAGGGATTAACTATGGCTACACCTTC.

This clone was seen only once. Written as DNA, the CDR3 is TGTGCCACCAACCCGGGACAGAGCACAGATACGCAGTATTTT. It translates to CATNPGQSTDTQYF. The chain recombines TRBV7-2 with TRBJ2-3; 7 bases map to TRBD1. This CDR3 comprises 14 residues. CDR1 SGHTA and CDR2 FQGNSA come from the germline V gene. J lost 0 bases, V lost 10 bases, and 7 bases had no gene match.

V and J are TRBV6-6 and TRBJ2-2; TRBD1 aligns across 9 bases. From germline, CDR1 is MNHNY and CDR2 SVGAGI (reference sequence). The V segment lost 7 bases and the J segment 1 base; nucleotides outside the gene matches: 7. CDR3 length: 16 residues. The CDR3 region has the DNA TGTGCCAGCATAACGCCGGGACAGGGGAACACCGGGGAGCTGTTTTTT. It specifies CASITPGQGNTGELFF.

Of note for this clone: One junction end does not reproduce the germline sequence, and a read error may be involved. V and J are TRBV2 and TRBJ2-5, with TRBD1 identical over 9 bases. Per germline, CDR1 SNHLY and CDR2 FYNNEI. The CDR3 length is 14 residues. CDR3 nucleotides: TGTGCCAGCAACCGCCGGGACAGGGTAGAGTCCCAGTACTTC. It translates to CASNRRDRVESQYF.

The CDR3 DNA sequence: TGTGCCAGCACCCTCATAGCGGGGGGGTGGAATGAGCAGTTCTTC. It is translated as CASTLIAGGWNEQFF. The V gene is TRBV7-2, the J gene TRBJ2-1; 11 bases are a match to TRBD2. The CDR3 has 15 amino acids. From germline, CDR1 is SGHTA and CDR2 FQGNSA. J was trimmed by 7 bases and V by 7 bases; bases with no gene match: 9. The full variable domain, in which reference TRBV7-2 and TRBJ2-1 provide the parts outside the CDR3, is GAGVSQSPSNKVTEKGKDVELRCDPISGHTALYWYRQSLGQGLEFLIYFQGNSAPDKSGLPSDRFSAERTGGSVSTLTIQRTQQEDSAVYLCASTLIAGGWNEQFFGPGTRLTVL.

This chain connects TRBV27 to TRBJ1-1, with 7 bases lining up with TRBD1. The CDR3 has 17 amino acids. Germline V gene lookup returns CDR1 MNHEY and CDR2 SMNVEV (reference sequence). V shed 7 bases, J shed 0 bases, and the junction held 14 bases outside the gene matches. The CDR3 sequence is CASNGYRQGTMNTEAFF. The CDR3 coding sequence is TGTGCCAGCAACGGATATCGACAGGGAACCATGAACACTGAAGCTTTCTTT.

This clone was picked up one time. This chain uses TRBV4-3 with TRBJ1-2; tentatively, D is TRBD1 (5 bases). Germline V gene sequence: CDR1 LGHNA, CDR2 YSLEER. The CDR3 loop spans 16 amino acids. Trimming took off 3 bases at V and 6 bases at J, with 20 bases between the two ends. The CDR3 DNA reads as TGCGCCAGCAGCCAGGCTACCCAGGGAAGAGTTAATGGCTACACCTTC. This sequence encodes CASSQATQGRVNGYTF.